Sequencing of this TCR beta chain was carried out in a study of OX40 agonist ivuxolimab in advanced cancers. About the research overall: An agonistic human IgG2 monoclonal antibody against OX40 (CD134) was given.

Study observations and caveats: Fewer expanded clones were found on average in CD4+ than in CD8+ T cells. Among patients with partial responses at 0.1-3.0 mg/kg, clonal expansion was among the lowest.

Only in-frame clones appear in the TCRdb table, and some are missing; sequencing was by immunoSEQ multiplex PCR. The sample contains about 20,000 clones, 83% of which appear only once. As for this clone: Its antigen is unknown.

Trimming removed 3 bases from V and 4 bases from J; junction bases left unmatched: 3. CDR1 is SGHDT, CDR2 YYEEEE, per germline. This CDR3 contains 13 residues. The sequences come from CD4+ or CD8+ T cells sorted from blood, collected in a trial of the OX40 agonist ivuxolimab. The TCR comes from an adult with an advanced solid tumor such as melanoma, head and neck, liver or kidney cancer. The chain couples TRBV5-6 to TRBJ1-1, with 7 bases matching TRBD1. This CDR3 is CASSWTGFTEAFF. The CDR3 region has the DNA TGTGCCAGCAGCTGGACAGGTTTCACTGAAGCTTTCTTT.